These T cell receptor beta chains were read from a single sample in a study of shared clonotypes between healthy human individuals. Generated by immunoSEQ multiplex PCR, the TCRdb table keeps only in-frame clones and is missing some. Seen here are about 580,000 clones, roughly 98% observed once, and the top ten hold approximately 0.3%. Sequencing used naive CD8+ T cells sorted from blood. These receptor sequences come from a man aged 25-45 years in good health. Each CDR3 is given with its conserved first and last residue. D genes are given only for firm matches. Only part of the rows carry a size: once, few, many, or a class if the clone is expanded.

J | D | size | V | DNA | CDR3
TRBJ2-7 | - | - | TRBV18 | TGTGCCAGCTCACCGGGGGTCTCCTCCTACGAGCAGTACTTC | CASSPGVSSYEQYF
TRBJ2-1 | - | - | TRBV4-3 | TGCGCCAGCAGCCAAGTGTTCGGGATATACAATGAGCAGTTCTTC | CASSQVFGIYNEQFF
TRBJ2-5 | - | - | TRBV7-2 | TGTGCCAGCAGCCCCGACATCCTACAAGAGACCCAGTACTTC | CASSPDILQETQYF
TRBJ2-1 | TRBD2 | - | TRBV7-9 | TGTGCCAGCAAAGCGGGAGCCACCACCAATGAGCAGTTCTTC | CASKAGATTNEQFF
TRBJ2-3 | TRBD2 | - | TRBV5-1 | TGCGCCAGCAGCTTGGCTCTAGCGGGAGGCACAGATACGCAGTATTTT | CASSLALAGGTDTQYF
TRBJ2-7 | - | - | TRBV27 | TGTGCCAGCATGGGTAAAGAGCAGTACTTC | CASMGKEQYF
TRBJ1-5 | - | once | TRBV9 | TGTGCCAGCAGCCCAGGGACCTCGAATCAGCCCCAGCATTTT | CASSPGTSNQPQHF
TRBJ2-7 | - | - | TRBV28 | TGTGCCAGCAGAACTGGACGGATGACTTTCTACGAGCAGTACTTC | CASRTGRMTFYEQYF
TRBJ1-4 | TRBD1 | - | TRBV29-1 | TGCAGCGTTGAAGTGGGGACAGGGGAGAATGAAAAACTGTTTTTT | CSVEVGTGENEKLFF
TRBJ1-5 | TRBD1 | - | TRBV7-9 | TGTGCCAGCAGTACCACAGGGGAGGAGGGTCAGCCCCAGCATTTT | CASSTTGEEGQPQHF
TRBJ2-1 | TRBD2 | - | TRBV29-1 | TGCAGCGTTGAATCCGGACTAGCGGAATGGAGCTCCTACAATGAGCAGTTCTTC | CSVESGLAEWSSYNEQFF
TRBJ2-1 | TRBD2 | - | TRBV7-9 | TGTGCCAGCAGCTTAGCGGACGGGAGGGTCAATGAGCAGTTCTTC | CASSLADGRVNEQFF
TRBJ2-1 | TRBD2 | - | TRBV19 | TGTGCCAGTCGGAGTATTAGCGGGAGGATAGACGAGCAGTTCTTC | CASRSISGRIDEQFF
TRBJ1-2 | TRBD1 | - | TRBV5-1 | TGCGCCAGCAGCCCTTCTGGGACAGCCAACTATGGCTACACCTTC | CASSPSGTANYGYTF
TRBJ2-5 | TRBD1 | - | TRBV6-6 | TGTGCCAGCAGTTCCCTGGACAGGGGGCTCCAAGAGACCCAGTACTTC | CASSSLDRGLQETQYF
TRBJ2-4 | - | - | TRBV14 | TGTGCCAGCAGCCAAGGTCCTATGCTAGCCAAAAACATTCAGTACTTC | CASSQGPMLAKNIQYF
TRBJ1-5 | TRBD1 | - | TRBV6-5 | TGTGCCAGCAGCAGGACAGGAGGCAATCAGCCCCAGCATTTT | CASSRTGGNQPQHF
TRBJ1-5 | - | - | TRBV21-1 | TGTGCCAGCAGCAAAGCGAACACCCAGAATCAGCCCCAGCATTTT | CASSKANTQNQPQHF
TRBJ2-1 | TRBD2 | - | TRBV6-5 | TGTGCCAGCAGCTCTAGCGGTTACAATGAGCAGTTCTTC | CASSSSGYNEQFF
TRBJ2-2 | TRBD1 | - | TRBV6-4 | TGTGCCAGCAGTAAGATTGGCGGGACAGGGAACACCGGGGAGCTGTTTTTT | CASSKIGGTGNTGELFF
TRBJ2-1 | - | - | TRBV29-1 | TGCAGCGTTGTTGGGGTGAACTACAATGAGCAGTTCTTC | CSVVGVNYNEQFF
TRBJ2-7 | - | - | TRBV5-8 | TGTGCCAGCAGCTTAGACACCAATTTTTACTACGAGCAGTACTTC | CASSLDTNFYYEQYF
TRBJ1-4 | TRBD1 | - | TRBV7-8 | TGTGCCAGCAGCTTAACAAACAGGGGTCCTAATGAAAAACTGTTTTTT | CASSLTNRGPNEKLFF
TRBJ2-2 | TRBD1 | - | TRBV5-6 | TGTGCCAGCAGCTGGGCTTCGACAGGGCCGCTGTTTTTT | CASSWASTGPLFF
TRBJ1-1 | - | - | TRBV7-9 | TGTGCCAGCAGCGCCCCCCATCTTGTCCCCAGCACTGAAGCTTTCTTT | CASSAPHLVPSTEAFF
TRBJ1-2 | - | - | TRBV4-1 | TGCGCCAGCAGCCAAGAACGCCTCACTTTTGGTTTACATGGCTACACCTTC | CASSQERLTFGLHGYTF
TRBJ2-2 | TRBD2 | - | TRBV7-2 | TGTGCCAGCAGCCCCCGGACTAGCGGACGGGGGGAGCTGTTTTTT | CASSPRTSGRGELFF
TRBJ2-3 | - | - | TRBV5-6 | TGTGCCAGCAGCTTGGAAAAAGATACGCAGTATTTT | CASSLEKDTQYF
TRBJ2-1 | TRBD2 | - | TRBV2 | TGTGCCAGCAGTGATATTAAAGGGCTAGCGGACTCCTCCTACAATGAGCAGTTCTTC | CASSDIKGLADSSYNEQFF
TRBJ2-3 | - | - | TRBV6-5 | TGTGCCAGCAGCCCACAGGGAGGAGATACGCAGTATTTT | CASSPQGGDTQYF
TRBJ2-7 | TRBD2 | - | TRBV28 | TGTGCCAGCAGTTTGAGCGGGGACGAGCAGTACTTC | CASSLSGDEQYF